This T cell receptor beta chain was recorded in a study of blood T cell repertoires in COVID-19. As for the study in general: The United States, Italy and Spain supplied acute and convalescent COVID-19 samples. T cells, B-cell-depleted T cells, or PBMCs supplied cDNA or gDNA.

This clone was seen a few times. TCRdb keeps only in-frame clones here, not all; method: immunoSEQ multiplex PCR. The sample comprises 95,000 to 100,000 clones, around 87% of which are singletons, and 11% rests with the top ten. Germline CDR1 reads SNHLY; CDR2 reads FYNNEI. This CDR3 comprises 15 residues. V lost 6 bases, J lost 5 bases, and 9 bases stayed unmatched. The chain has TRBV2 and TRBJ1-4, with 7 positions matching TRBD1. The TCR sequence derives from a woman younger than 45 with acute or convalescent COVID-19. Sequences were obtained from peripheral blood. The CDR3 is CASRRSGTENEKLFF. In DNA, the CDR3 is TGTGCCAGCAGACGATCCGGGACAGAAAATGAAAAACTGTTTTTT.